This T cell receptor (beta chain) was observed in a study of blood T cell repertoires in COVID-19. In the study overall: Acute-phase and convalescent COVID-19 samples originated in the United States, Italy and Spain. PBMCs, B-cell-depleted T cells, or T cells were the source of the cDNA or gDNA that made up the material.

CDR1 ENHRY and CDR2 SYGVKD come from the germline V gene. The CDR3 runs 15 residues. V shed 3 bases, J shed 3 bases, and the junction held 6 bases outside the gene matches. In the original workflow: Quantification of nucleated cells was approximated via reference gene primer amplification. The table came from immunoSEQ multiplex PCR; TCRdb's copy has only in-frame clones and leaves some out. That table gives V, J and clone size, and the DNA gave D and trimming. This sample has fewer than 180,000 clones; roughly nine tenths occur once, and the top ten carry approximately 4.1%. Specimen: peripheral blood. The clonotype was recovered from a woman aged 55-70 years with active or convalescent COVID-19. The V gene is TRBV10-3, the J gene TRBJ1-1; 8 bases are shared with TRBD1. The CDR3 reads CAISDPGGADTEAFF. DNA of the CDR3: TGTGCCATCAGTGACCCAGGGGGCGCAGACACTGAAGCTTTCTTT.